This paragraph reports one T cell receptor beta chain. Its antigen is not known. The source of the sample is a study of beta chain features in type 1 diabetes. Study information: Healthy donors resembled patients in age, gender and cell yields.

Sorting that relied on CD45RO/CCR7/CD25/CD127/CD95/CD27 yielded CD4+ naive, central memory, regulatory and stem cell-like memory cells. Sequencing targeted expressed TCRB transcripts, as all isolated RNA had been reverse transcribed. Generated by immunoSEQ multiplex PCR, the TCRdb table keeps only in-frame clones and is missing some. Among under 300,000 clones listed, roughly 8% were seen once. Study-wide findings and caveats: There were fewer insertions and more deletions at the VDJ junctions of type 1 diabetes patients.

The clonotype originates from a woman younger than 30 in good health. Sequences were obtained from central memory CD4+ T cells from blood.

CDR3 sequence reads: CASSQDRVALTDTQYF. The CDR3, as DNA: TGCGCCAGCAGCCAAGATAGGGTAGCGCTCACAGATACGCAGTATTTT. The chain combines TRBV4-3 with TRBJ2-3; D may be TRBD2 (5 bases). The germline V and J ends were trimmed by 0 bases and 2 bases, with 12 bases remaining between them. The V gene's germline CDR1 is LGHNA and CDR2 YSLEER. The CDR3 has 16 amino acids.